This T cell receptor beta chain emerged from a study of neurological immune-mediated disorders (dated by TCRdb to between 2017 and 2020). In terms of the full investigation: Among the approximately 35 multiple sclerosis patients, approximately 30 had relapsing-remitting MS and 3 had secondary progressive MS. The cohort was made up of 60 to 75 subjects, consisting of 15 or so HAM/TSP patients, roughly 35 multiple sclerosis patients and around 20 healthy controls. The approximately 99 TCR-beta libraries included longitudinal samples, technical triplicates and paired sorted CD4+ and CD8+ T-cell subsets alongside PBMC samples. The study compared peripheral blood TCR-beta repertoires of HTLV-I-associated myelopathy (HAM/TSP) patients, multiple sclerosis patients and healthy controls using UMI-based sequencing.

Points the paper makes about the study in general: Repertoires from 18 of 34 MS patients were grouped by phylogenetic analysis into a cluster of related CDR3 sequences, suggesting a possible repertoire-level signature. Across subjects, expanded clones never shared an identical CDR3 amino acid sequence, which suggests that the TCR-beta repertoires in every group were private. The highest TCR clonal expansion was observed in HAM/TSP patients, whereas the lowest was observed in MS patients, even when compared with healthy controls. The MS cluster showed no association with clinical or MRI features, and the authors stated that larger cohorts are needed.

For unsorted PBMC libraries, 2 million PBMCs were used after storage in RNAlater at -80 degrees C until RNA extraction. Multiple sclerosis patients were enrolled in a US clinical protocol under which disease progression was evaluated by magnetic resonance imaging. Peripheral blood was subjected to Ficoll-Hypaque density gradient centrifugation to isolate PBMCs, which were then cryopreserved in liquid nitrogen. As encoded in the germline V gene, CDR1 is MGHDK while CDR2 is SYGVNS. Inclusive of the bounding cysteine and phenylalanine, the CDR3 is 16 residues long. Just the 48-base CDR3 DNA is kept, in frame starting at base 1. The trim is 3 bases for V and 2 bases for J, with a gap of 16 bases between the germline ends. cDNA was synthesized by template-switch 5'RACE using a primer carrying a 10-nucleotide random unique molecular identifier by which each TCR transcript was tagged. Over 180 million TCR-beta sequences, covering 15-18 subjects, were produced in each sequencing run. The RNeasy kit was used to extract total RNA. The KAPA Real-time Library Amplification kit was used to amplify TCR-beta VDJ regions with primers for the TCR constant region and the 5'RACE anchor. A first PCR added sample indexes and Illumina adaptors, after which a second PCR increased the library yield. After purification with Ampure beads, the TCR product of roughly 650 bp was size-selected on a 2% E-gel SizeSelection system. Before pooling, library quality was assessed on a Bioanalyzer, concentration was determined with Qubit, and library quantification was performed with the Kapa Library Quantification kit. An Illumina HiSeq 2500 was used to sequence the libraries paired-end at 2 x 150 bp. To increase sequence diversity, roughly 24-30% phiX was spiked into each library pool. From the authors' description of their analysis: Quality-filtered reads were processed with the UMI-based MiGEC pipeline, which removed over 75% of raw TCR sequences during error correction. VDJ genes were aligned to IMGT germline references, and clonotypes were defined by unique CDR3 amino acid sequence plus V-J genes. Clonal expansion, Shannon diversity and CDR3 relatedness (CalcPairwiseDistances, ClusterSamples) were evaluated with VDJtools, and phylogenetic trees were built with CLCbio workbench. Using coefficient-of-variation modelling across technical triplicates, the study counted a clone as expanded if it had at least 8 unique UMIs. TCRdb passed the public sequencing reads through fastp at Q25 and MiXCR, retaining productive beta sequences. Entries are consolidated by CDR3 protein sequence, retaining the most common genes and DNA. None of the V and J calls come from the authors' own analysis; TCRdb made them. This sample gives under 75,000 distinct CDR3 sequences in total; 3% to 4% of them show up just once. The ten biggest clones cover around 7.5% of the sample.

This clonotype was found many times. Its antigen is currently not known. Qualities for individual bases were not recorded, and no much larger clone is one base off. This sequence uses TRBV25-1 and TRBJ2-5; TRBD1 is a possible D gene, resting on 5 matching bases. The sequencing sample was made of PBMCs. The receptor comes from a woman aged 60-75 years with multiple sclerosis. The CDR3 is CASSEAGQGWQETQYF. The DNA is TGTGCCAGCAGTGAGGCCGGTCAGGGATGGCAAGAGACCCAGTACTTC.